This T cell receptor (beta chain) comes out of a study of T cells in Graves' hyperthyroidism and ophthalmopathy. Study-wide background: Sampling of peripheral blood happened at initial diagnosis, prior to any treatment.

Researchers amplified the TCR beta CDR3 regions from RNA transcripts. The HTBI set primed first-round TCR CDR3 RT-PCR. MiXCR was run by TCRdb on the multiplex PCR reads, yielding one entry per CDR3 protein. The sample records fewer than 400,000 distinct CDR3 sequences, about 14% being singletons. This clonotype was picked up a small number of times. Its cognate antigen is unknown. The diagnoses drew upon clinical symptoms, serum thyroxine and TRAb, thyroid ultrasound and orbital computed tomography. General study results and limits: Among clonotypes expanded in thyroid above 0.001, most were also found in blood.

V was trimmed by 4 bases and J by 5 bases, leaving 10 bases between them. The CDR3 runs 13 residues. Sequencing was carried out using blood. This chain connects TRBV12-3 or TRBV12-4 to TRBJ2-3, with D tentatively TRBD1 (6 bases). This clonotype originated in a man aged 45 to 65 with Graves' ophthalmopathy. The CDR3 bases are TGTGCCAGCAGTTCAGGGGCGGTAGATACGCAGTATTTT. Encoded protein: CASSSGAVDTQYF.